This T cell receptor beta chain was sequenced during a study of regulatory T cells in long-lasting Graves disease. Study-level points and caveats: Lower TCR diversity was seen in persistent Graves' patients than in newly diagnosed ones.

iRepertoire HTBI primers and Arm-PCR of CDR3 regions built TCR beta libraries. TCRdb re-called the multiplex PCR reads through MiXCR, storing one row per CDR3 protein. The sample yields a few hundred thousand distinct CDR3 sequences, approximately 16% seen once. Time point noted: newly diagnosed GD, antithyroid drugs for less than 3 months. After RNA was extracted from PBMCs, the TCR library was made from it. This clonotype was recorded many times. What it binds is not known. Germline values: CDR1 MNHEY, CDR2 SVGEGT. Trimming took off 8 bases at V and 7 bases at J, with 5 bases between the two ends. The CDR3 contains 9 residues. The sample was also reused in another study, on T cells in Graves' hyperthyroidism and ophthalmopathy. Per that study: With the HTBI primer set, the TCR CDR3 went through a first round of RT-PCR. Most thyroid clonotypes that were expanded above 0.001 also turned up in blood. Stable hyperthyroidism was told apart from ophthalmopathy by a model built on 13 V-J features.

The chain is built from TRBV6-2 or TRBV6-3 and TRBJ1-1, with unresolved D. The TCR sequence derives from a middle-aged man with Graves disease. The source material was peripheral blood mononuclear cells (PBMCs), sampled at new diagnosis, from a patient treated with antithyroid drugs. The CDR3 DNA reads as TGTGCCAGCCCGCTTGAAGCTTTCTTT. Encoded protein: CASPLEAFF.